The sequence of this TCR beta chain was determined in a study of shared clonotypes between healthy human individuals. CD4+ cells were split into CD45RA+ naive and CD45RA-negative memory subsets. The CDR3 has 15 residues. Trimming shortened V by 0 bases and J by 4 bases, and 9 bases separated the two germline ends. Germline V gene sequence: CDR1 MNHNY, CDR2 SVGAGI (reference sequence). Generated by immunoSEQ multiplex PCR, the TCRdb table keeps only in-frame clones and is missing some. The sample has around 2.3 million clones, approximately 94% seen once. This clonotype was sampled from a young man in good health. The sample taken for sequencing was naive CD4+ T cells sorted from blood. This sample's subset: CD45RA+ positively selected. The rearrangement links TRBV6-6 to TRBJ2-2; D is undetermined. The CDR3 coding sequence is TGTGCCAGCAGTTACTCAGACAAACGCACCGGGGAGCTGTTTTTT. Translated, it gives CASSYSDKRTGELFF.